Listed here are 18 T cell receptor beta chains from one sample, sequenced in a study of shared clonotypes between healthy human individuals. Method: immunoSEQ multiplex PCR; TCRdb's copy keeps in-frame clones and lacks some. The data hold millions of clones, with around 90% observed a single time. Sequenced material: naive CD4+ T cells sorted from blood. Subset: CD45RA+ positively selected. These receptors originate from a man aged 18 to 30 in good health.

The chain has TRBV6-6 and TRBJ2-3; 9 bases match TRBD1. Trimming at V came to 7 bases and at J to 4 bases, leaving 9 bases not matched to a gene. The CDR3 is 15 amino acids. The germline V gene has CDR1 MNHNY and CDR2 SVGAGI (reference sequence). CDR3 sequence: CASTYRGRSADTQYF. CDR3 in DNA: TGTGCCAGCACCTACAGGGGGCGATCGGCAGATACGCAGTATTTT.

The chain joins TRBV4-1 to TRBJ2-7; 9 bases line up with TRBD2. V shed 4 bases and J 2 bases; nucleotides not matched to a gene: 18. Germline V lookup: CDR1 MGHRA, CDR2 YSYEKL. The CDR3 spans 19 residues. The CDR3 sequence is CASSPLGSGGSYRPYEQYF. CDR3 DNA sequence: TGCGCCAGCAGCCCTCTGGGAAGCGGGGGGTCCTACCGGCCCTACGAGCAGTACTTC.

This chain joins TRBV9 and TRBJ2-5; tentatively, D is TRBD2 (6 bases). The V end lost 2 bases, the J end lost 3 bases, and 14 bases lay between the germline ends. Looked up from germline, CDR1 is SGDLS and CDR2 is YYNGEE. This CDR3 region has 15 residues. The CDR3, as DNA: TGTGCCAGCAGCGTTTGGGACTTCTTCGAAGAGACCCAGTACTTC. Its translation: CASSVWDFFEETQYF.

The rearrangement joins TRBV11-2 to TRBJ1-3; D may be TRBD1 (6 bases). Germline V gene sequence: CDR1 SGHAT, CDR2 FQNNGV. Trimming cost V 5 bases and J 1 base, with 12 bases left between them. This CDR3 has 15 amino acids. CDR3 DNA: TGTGCCAGCAGCAGGACAGACACTTCTGGAAACACCATATATTTT. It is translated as CASSRTDTSGNTIYF.

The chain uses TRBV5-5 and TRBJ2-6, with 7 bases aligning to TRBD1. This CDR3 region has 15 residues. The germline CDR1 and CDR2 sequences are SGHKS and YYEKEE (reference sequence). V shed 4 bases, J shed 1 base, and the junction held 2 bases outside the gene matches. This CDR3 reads CASSLQGSGANVLTF. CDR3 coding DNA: TGTGCCAGCAGCCTACAGGGGTCTGGGGCCAACGTCCTGACTTTC.

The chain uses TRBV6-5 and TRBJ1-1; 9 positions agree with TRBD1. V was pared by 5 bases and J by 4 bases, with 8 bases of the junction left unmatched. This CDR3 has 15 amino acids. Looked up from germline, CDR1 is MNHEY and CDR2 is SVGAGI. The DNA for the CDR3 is TGTGCCAGCAGTGTTTGGACAGGGGTACGCACTGAAGCTTTCTTT. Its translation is CASSVWTGVRTEAFF.

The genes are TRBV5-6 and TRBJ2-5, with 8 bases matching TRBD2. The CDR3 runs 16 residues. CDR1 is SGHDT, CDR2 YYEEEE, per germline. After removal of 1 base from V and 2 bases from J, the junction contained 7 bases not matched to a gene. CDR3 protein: CASSLNPAGVQETQYF. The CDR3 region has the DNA TGTGCCAGCAGCTTGAATCCAGCGGGAGTGCAAGAGACCCAGTACTTC. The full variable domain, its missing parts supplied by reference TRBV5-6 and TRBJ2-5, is DAGVTQSPTHLIKTRGQQVTLRCSPKSGHDTVSWYQQALGQGPQFIFQYYEEEERQRGNFPDRFSGHQFPNYSSELNVNALLLGDSALYLCASSLNPAGVQETQYFGPGTRLLVL.

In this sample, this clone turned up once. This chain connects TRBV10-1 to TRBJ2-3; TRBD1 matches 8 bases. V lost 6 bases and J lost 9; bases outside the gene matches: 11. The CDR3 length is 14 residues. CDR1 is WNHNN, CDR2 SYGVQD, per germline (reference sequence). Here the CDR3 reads CASSSGTGSSTQYF. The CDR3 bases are TGCGCCAGCAGCTCCGGGACAGGCTCATCCACGCAGTATTTT.

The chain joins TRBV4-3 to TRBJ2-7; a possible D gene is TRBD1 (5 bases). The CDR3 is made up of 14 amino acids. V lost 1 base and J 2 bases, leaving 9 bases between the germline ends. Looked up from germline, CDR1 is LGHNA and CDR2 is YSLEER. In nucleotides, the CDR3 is TGCGCCAGCAGCCAAGCCCAGGGCCCCTACGAGCAGTACTTC. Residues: CASSQAQGPYEQYF.

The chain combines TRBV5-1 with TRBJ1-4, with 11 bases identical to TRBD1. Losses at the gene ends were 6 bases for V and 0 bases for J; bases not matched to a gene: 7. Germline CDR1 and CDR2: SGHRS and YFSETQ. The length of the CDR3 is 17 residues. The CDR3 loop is CASTPDRGLTTNEKLFF. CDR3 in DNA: TGCGCCAGCACCCCGGACAGGGGGCTAACAACTAATGAAAAACTGTTTTTT.

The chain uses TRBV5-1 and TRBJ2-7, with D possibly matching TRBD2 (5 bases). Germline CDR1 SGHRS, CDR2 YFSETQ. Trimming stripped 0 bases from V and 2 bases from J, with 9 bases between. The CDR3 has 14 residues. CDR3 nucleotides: TGCGCCAGCAGCTTGGCTGCTAGCCCCTACGAGCAGTACTTC. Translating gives CASSLAASPYEQYF.

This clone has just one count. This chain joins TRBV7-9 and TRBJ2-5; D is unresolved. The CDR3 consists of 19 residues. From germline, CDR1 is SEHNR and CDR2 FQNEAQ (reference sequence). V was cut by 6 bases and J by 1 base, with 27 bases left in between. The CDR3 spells CASSLGLRELGSLQETQYF. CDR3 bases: TGTGCCAGCAGTCTAGGCCTTAGGGAACTCGGCAGCCTCCAAGAGACCCAGTACTTC.

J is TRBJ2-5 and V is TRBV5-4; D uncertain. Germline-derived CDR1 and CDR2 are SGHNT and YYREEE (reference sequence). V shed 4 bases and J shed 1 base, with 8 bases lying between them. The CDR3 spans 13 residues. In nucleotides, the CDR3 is TGTGCCAGCAGCCGACCGCTCCAAGAGACCCAGTACTTC. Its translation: CASSRPLQETQYF.

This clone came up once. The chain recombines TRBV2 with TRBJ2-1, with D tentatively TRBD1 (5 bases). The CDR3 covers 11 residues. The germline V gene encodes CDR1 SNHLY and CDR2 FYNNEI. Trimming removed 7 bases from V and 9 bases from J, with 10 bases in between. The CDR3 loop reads CASTKGVEQFF. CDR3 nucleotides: TGTGCCAGCACCAAAGGGGTTGAGCAGTTCTTC.

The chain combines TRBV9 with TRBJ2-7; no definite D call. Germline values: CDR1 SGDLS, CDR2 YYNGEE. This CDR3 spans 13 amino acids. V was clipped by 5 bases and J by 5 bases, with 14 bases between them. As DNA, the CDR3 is TGTGCCAGCAGATTTACTTTCATCCACGAGCAGTACTTC. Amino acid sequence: CASRFTFIHEQYF.

The CDR3 spells CASSIPSGVKTEQFF. For the CDR3, the DNA is TGTGCCAGTAGTATCCCCAGCGGGGTAAAGACTGAGCAGTTCTTC. This chain joins TRBV19 and TRBJ2-1; 7 nucleotides match TRBD2. Germline V gives CDR1 LNHDA, CDR2 SQIVND (reference sequence). This CDR3 comprises 15 residues. Trimming at V came to 3 bases and at J to 9 bases, leaving 11 bases not matched to a gene.

The CDR3 protein is CASSPRGSGTDTQYF. The CDR3 region has the DNA TGCGCCAGCAGCCCCAGGGGGAGTGGGACAGATACGCAGTATTTT. The V and J genes are TRBV5-1 and TRBJ2-3; 7 positions agree with TRBD1. The CDR3 extends over 15 amino acids. The junction had 8 bases not matched to a gene; V was cut back by 4 bases and J by 3 bases. Germline CDR1 reads SGHRS; CDR2 reads YFSETQ.

CDR3 DNA sequence: TGTGCCAGCAGCGTCGGGACAGGGGGGGATCAGCCCCAGCATTTT. It is translated as CASSVGTGGDQPQHF. The chain recombines TRBV9 with TRBJ1-5, with 11 bases that match TRBD1. The CDR3 spans 15 residues. CDR1 is SGDLS and CDR2 is YYNGEE in the germline V gene. V lost 2 bases to trimming and J lost 5 bases; unmatched junction nucleotides: 3.